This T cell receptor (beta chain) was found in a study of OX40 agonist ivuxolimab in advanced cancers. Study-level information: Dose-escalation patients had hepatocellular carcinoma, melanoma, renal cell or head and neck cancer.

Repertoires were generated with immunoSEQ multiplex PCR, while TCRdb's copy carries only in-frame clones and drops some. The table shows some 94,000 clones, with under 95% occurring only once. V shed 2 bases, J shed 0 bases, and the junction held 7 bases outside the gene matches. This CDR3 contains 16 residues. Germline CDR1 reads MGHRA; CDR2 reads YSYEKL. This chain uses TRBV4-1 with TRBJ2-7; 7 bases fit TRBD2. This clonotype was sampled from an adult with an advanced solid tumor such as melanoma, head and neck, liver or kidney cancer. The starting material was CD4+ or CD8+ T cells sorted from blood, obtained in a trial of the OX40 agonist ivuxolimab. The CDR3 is CASSQLPGLPSYEQYF. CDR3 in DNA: TGCGCCAGCAGCCAATTACCGGGACTACCCTCCTACGAGCAGTACTTC.